This TCR beta chain was identified in a study of T cell repertoires in cytomegalovirus infection. Study-wide results and caveats: Based on cumulative public TCR beta family frequency, carriers of CMV plus the relevant HLA were identified. There were HLA-C-restricted CMV-specific TCR beta clonotypes dominating the ex vivo response.

This CDR3 is built from 14 residues. V lost 6 bases, J lost 1 base, and 12 bases lay in between. Per the germline V gene, CDR1 is SGHVS and CDR2 is FNYEAQ. On this clonotype itself: Its target is unknown.

TCRdb passed the reads through MiXCR, listing each CDR3 protein once. This sample has some 220,000 distinct CDR3 sequences, with approximately 38% found just once. Here the sequenced sample was CD8+ T cells from cultured PBMCs, taken from culture after CMV antigen stimulation. V gene TRBV7-6 combines with J gene TRBJ1-2, with no clear D. The source is a human donor in good health (CMV status not recorded). Some clones in this sample may be carry-over from other donors' samples. DNA of the CDR3: TGTGCCAGCAGTGGCGGATCCGTTAACTATGGCTACACCTTC. It is translated as CASSGGSVNYGYTF.